The rows below give T cell receptor beta chains drawn from one sample of a study of regulatory T cells in long-lasting Graves disease. TCRdb passed the multiplex PCR reads through MiXCR, listing each CDR3 protein once. The top ten hold approximately 20% of the sample, which has about 220,000 distinct CDR3 sequences, 15% to 20% seen once. Sequencing was performed on peripheral blood mononuclear cells (PBMCs), taken at new diagnosis, from a patient treated with antithyroid drugs. These receptor sequences come from a female donor with Graves disease. CDR3s include the opening cysteine and the closing phenylalanine or tryptophan. D genes are given only for firm matches. Clone size appears in some rows only: once, few, many, or a class for an expanded clone.

V: TRBV18
size: many
J: TRBJ2-2
D: NA
DNA: TGTGCCAGCTCACCACAGGGTGTGTACACCGGGGAGCTGTTTTTT
CDR3: CASSPQGVYTGELFF

V: TRBV20-1
size: many
J: TRBJ2-7
D: TRBD2
DNA: TGCAGTGCTAGAGACGGGAGCGGGAGGGCCATCTACGAGCAGTACTTC
CDR3: CSARDGSGRAIYEQYF

V: TRBV11-3
size: many
J: TRBJ2-5
D: NA
DNA: TGTGCCAGCAGCTTACGGGACAAGGGGCAAGAGGAGACCCAGTACTTC
CDR3: CASSLRDKGQEETQYF

V: TRBV5-1
size: few
J: TRBJ2-5
D: NA
DNA: TGCGCCAGCAGCTTTCCGGCAGAGGGTGAGACCCAGTACTTC
CDR3: CASSFPAEGETQYF

V: TRBV20-1
size: many
J: TRBJ2-7
D: TRBD2
DNA: TGCAGTGCTAGAGATCCGGGAGGGACCTCCTACGAGCAGTACTTC
CDR3: CSARDPGGTSYEQYF

V: TRBV6-5
size: many
J: TRBJ1-1
D: TRBD1
DNA: TGTGCCAGCAGTTACGCCGGGACAGGGGGCGCCCTGTTTGAAGCTTTCTTT
CDR3: CASSYAGTGGALFEAFF

V: TRBV10-3
size: many
J: TRBJ1-1
D: NA
DNA: TGTGCCATCAGTGATTATGGACAGAAGAACACTGAAGCTTTCTTT
CDR3: CAISDYGQKNTEAFF

V: TRBV18
size: many
J: TRBJ2-3
D: TRBD1
DNA: TGTGCCAGCTCACCTCAGGGGGAAGATACGCAGTATTTT
CDR3: CASSPQGEDTQYF

V: TRBV28
size: many
J: TRBJ1-6
D: TRBD1
DNA: TGTGCCAGCAGTCCCCCGGGACAGTATAATTCACCCCTCCACTTT
CDR3: CASSPPGQYNSPLHF

V: TRBV12-3/TRBV12-4
size: NA
J: TRBJ1-1
D: NA
DNA: TGTGCCAGCAGCAACAGGTCTGGAGAAGCTTTCTTT
CDR3: CASSNRSGEAFF